The clone carrying this T cell receptor beta chain was seen at least ten times. Its antigen is as yet unknown. The bulk TCR libraries were made with methods described before and with listed TCR primers. TCRdb called the PCR reads again in MiXCR, with one record for every CDR3 protein. Of about 510,000 distinct CDR3 sequences in the sample, about 26% are singletons; the top ten hold over 0.6%. The data originate from a study of molecular identifiers for immune sequencing clone quantification. The germline V gene has CDR1 MNHEY and CDR2 SVGEGT. V was shortened by 3 bases and J by 7 bases, with 19 bases between the two germline ends. The length of the CDR3 is 15 residues. Broader study findings: Researchers reportedly could pick up spiked Jurkat TCR RNA from one cell mixed into one million naive cells.

Input for naive CD8 libraries was roughly 20,000 to 1,000,000 sorted cells; the RNA fraction used was 10%, 30% or 50%. Sorting was used to obtain naive CD8 T cells (CD8+CD4-CCR7+CD45RA+). Sequenced sample: naive CD8+ T cells from blood, with Jurkat cell RNA spiked in. This sample's subset: FACS-sorted CD8+CD4-CCR7+CD45RA+ naive T cells. The clonotype originates from a human donor in good health. Some libraries in this study had Jurkat cell RNA spiked in. The chain carries TRBV6-2 or TRBV6-3 and TRBJ2-7; D is tentatively TRBD1 or TRBD2 (5 bases each). CDR3 sequence: CASSYSRGLLREQYF. The CDR3 bases are TGTGCCAGCAGTTATTCCCGGGGCCTCCTGAGGGAGCAGTACTTC.